These 19 T cell receptor beta chains originate from one sample sequenced in a study of blood T cell repertoires in COVID-19. Repertoires were generated with immunoSEQ multiplex PCR, while TCRdb's copy carries only in-frame clones and drops some. This sample yields about 300,000 clones, of which 80% to 95% are seen a single time; 0.95% to 1.3% belongs to the top ten. The sequenced sample consisted of PBMCs or T cells enriched from blood (not recorded which). Source of these receptors: a woman under 40 who had recovered from COVID-19.

The J gene is TRBJ2-7, the V gene TRBV5-1; 10 bases map to TRBD2. V dropped 6 bases and J dropped 2; count of bases not matched to a gene: 8. The germline V gene has CDR1 SGHRS and CDR2 YFSETQ. The CDR3 totals 15 residues. CDR3 sequence (DNA): TGCGCCAGCACCGACTGGACTAGCGGAGCCTACGAGCAGTACTTC. Translating gives CASTDWTSGAYEQYF.

This chain links TRBV12-3 or TRBV12-4 with TRBJ2-1; TRBD2 agrees at 10 bases. V gave up 6 bases and J gave up 7 bases; unmatched junction bases: 3. The CDR3 has 13 amino acids. The CDR3 spells CASSGLAENEQFF. CDR3 nucleotide sequence: TGTGCCAGCAGCGGACTAGCGGAAAATGAGCAGTTCTTC.

V gene TRBV11-2 combines with J gene TRBJ1-5, with 7 bases identical to TRBD1. The CDR3 sequence is 15 residues long. CDR1 SGHAT and CDR2 FQNNGV come from the germline V gene. V trimming: 1 base; J trimming: 5 bases; junction bases outside the gene matches: 5. The CDR3 DNA follows: TGTGCCAGCAGCTTAGGGGGACAGCCGGATCAGCCCCAGCATTTT. Translated, it gives CASSLGGQPDQPQHF.

The CDR3 here is CASSWVPGQGRYGYTF. Written as DNA, the CDR3 is TGTGCCAGCAGTTGGGTCCCGGGACAGGGACGCTATGGCTACACCTTC. The chain couples TRBV6-5 to TRBJ1-2, with 9 nucleotides matching TRBD1. Germline CDR1 reads MNHEY; CDR2 reads SVGAGI. The CDR3 is 16 amino acids. V lost 4 bases, J lost 4 bases, and 10 bases stayed unmatched.

The sample holds one count of this clone. This chain joins TRBV19 and TRBJ2-1; D is possibly TRBD2 (6 bases). V dropped 3 bases and J dropped 3 bases, with 12 bases sitting between them. CDR1 is LNHDA and CDR2 is SQIVND in the germline V gene (reference sequence). The CDR3 runs to 15 residues. The CDR3 reads CASSMGGRFYNEQFF. In DNA form, the CDR3 reads TGTGCCAGTAGTATGGGGGGAAGGTTCTACAATGAGCAGTTCTTC.

The chain links TRBV7-2 to TRBJ2-7, with D possibly TRBD1 on 6 matching bases. Germline loops: CDR1 SGHTA, CDR2 FQGNSA. Trimming removed 5 bases at V and 2 bases at J, with 13 bases between. This CDR3 comprises 14 residues. The CDR3 spells CASSQGQRPYEQYF. The CDR3 nucleotides read TGTGCCAGCAGCCAAGGACAGCGCCCCTACGAGCAGTACTTC. Filled out from reference TRBV7-2 and TRBJ2-7, the complete variable domain reads GAGVSQSPSNKVTEKGKDVELRCDPISGHTALYWYRQSLGQGLEFLIYFQGNSAPDKSGLPSDRFSAERTGGSVSTLTIQRTQQEDSAVYLCASSQGQRPYEQYFGPGTRLTVT.

Worth noting for this clone: This same CDR3 is encoded by further DNA sequences in the sample. This rearrangement joins TRBV18 to TRBJ2-3, with 11 bases lining up with TRBD1. The CDR3 has 15 amino acids. With V trimmed by 6 bases and J by 3 bases, 5 bases remained unmatched. Germline-derived CDR1 and CDR2 are KGHSH and LQKENI. The CDR3 nucleotides are TGTGCCAGCTCGCCCGGGACAGGGGGTACAGATACGCAGTATTTT. This translates into CASSPGTGGTDTQYF.

This clone was observed a single time. V gene TRBV18 combines with J gene TRBJ2-1, with a tentative D call TRBD1 (6 bases). The CDR3 loop spans 17 amino acids. CDR1 and CDR2 from the germline V gene are KGHSH and LQKENI. V lost 3 bases and J lost 2, with 17 bases in between. The CDR3 bases are TGTGCCAGCTCACCCCCTCAGGGGTTTCTACCCTACAATGAGCAGTTCTTC. It is translated as CASSPPQGFLPYNEQFF.

This chain uses TRBV28 with TRBJ1-4; D is uncertain. The V gene lost 1 base and the J gene lost 6 bases, with 9 bases spanning the gap. CDR3 length: 14 residues. CDR1 is MDHEN and CDR2 is SYDVKM in the germline V gene. This CDR3 is CASSLYGGDEKLFF. The DNA for the CDR3 is TGTGCCAGCAGTTTATATGGCGGAGATGAAAAACTGTTTTTT.

This chain uses TRBV27 with TRBJ1-6, with no clear D. Trimming removed 3 bases from V and 10 bases from J, with 13 bases in between. This CDR3 has 14 residues. Per the germline V gene, CDR1 is MNHEY and CDR2 is SMNVEV (reference sequence). This CDR3 reads CASSFRGMDSPLHF. CDR3 nucleotides: TGTGCCAGCAGTTTTCGGGGAATGGACTCACCCCTCCACTTT.

J is TRBJ1-2 and V is TRBV28; 7 bases are shared with TRBD1. V was pared by 5 bases and J by 0 bases, with 6 bases of the junction left unmatched. The CDR3 has 15 amino acids. In germline, CDR1 is MDHEN, CDR2 SYDVKM. The CDR3 here is CASSPSGQSNYGYTF. The CDR3 region has the DNA TGTGCCAGCAGTCCCTCGGGACAGTCTAACTATGGCTACACCTTC.

The chain is built from TRBV6-2 or TRBV6-3 and TRBJ2-1, with D unclear. Trimming shortened V by 4 bases and J by 4 bases, and 5 bases separated the two germline ends. This CDR3 is built from 12 residues. The germline V gene encodes CDR1 MNHEY and CDR2 SVGEGT. This chain's CDR3 is CASSSYYNEQFF. Written as DNA, the CDR3 is TGTGCCAGCAGTTCCTATTACAATGAGCAGTTCTTC.

The chain uses TRBV2 and TRBJ1-1; D not certain. Germline loops: CDR1 SNHLY, CDR2 FYNNEI. Trimming stripped 0 bases from V and 6 bases from J, with 5 bases between. The CDR3 runs to 12 residues. The CDR3 bases are TGTGCCAGCAGTGAAGCGTCTTCTGAAGCTTTCTTT. This encodes CASSEASSEAFF.

V is TRBV27 and J is TRBJ2-1; D is unresolved. Germline-derived CDR1 and CDR2 are MNHEY and SMNVEV (reference sequence). The CDR3 has 11 residues. V was shortened by 3 bases and J by 7 bases, with 4 bases between the two germline ends. CDR3 amino acids: CASSFPNEQFF. CDR3 coding DNA: TGTGCCAGCAGTTTCCCTAATGAGCAGTTCTTC.

J is TRBJ2-1 and V is TRBV7-3; 10 bases match TRBD2. In germline, CDR1 is SGHTA, CDR2 FQGTGA. The junction had 8 bases not matched to a gene; V was cut back by 2 bases and J by 4 bases. This CDR3 region has 17 residues. The CDR3 sequence: CASSLASGRGPYNEQFF. The CDR3 DNA sequence: TGTGCCAGCAGCTTAGCGAGCGGGAGGGGCCCTTACAATGAGCAGTTCTTC.

This clone was picked up a small number of times. The chain links TRBV5-6 to TRBJ2-7; 15 bases map to TRBD2. CDR1 SGHDT and CDR2 YYEEEE come from the germline V gene. The CDR3 totals 16 residues. The V segment lost 4 bases and the J segment 4 bases; nucleotides outside the gene matches: 6. DNA for the CDR3: TGTGCCAGCAGCGCAGGACTAGCGGGAGGGTTATACGAGCAGTACTTC. Translation gives CASSAGLAGGLYEQYF.

The rearrangement joins TRBV2 to TRBJ2-4; D uncertain. CDR3 length equals 14 residues. V was shortened by 8 bases and J by 6 bases, with 17 bases between the two germline ends. CDR1 is SNHLY and CDR2 is FYNNEI in the germline V gene. CDR3 in amino acids: CASPPRVGGNIQYF. As DNA, the CDR3 is TGTGCCAGCCCCCCCCGGGTTGGCGGAAACATTCAGTACTTC.

This chain uses TRBV10-1 with TRBJ1-1; no firm D call. Germline V lookup: CDR1 WNHNN, CDR2 SYGVQD (reference sequence). V was clipped by 4 bases and J by 6 bases, with 9 bases between them. CDR3 length equals 12 residues. CDR3 bases: TGCGCCAGCAGTGCGGGGAGGGCTGAAGCTTTCTTT. This codes for CASSAGRAEAFF.

The chain joins TRBV2 to TRBJ2-3; D call uncertain. Looked up from germline, CDR1 is SNHLY and CDR2 is FYNNEI. The V gene lost 4 bases and the J gene lost 3 bases, with 8 bases spanning the gap. The CDR3 consists of 13 residues. CDR3 bases: TGTGCCAGCAGTGGCGGTAGGACAGATACGCAGTATTTT. Its translation: CASSGGRTDTQYF.